These 2 T cell receptor beta chains came from one sample sequenced in a study of blood T cell repertoires in COVID-19. The table came from immunoSEQ multiplex PCR; TCRdb's copy has only in-frame clones and leaves some out. The data hold 120,000 to 150,000 clones, with 88% observed a single time. What was sequenced was peripheral blood. The receptors stem from a human donor in a cohort sampled during active COVID-19.

The chain carries TRBV6-6 and TRBJ2-1; TRBD2 matches 7 bases. The CDR3 length is 16 residues. V shed 6 bases and J 4 bases; nucleotides not matched to a gene: 12. Germline V lookup: CDR1 MNHNY, CDR2 SVGAGI (reference sequence). The CDR3 DNA follows: TGTGCCAGCAGCGACCCCTGGGCTAGCGGATACAATGAGCAGTTCTTC. Protein product: CASSDPWASGYNEQFF.

This chain uses TRBV6-5 with TRBJ2-7; D is possibly TRBD2 (6 bases). The CDR3 sequence is 15 residues long. The V end lost 6 bases, the J end lost 3 bases, and 18 bases lay between the germline ends. The germline gives CDR1 MNHEY, CDR2 SVGAGI. CDR3 protein: CASRRDADGSYEQYF. The CDR3 nucleotides are TGTGCCAGCAGACGGGACGCCGACGGGAGCTACGAGCAGTACTTC.